This T cell receptor beta chain was recovered during a study of CD8+CD57+ T cells in acquired aplastic anemia. Study summary: When averaged, DNA from sorted CD4+ and CD8+ cells came to 3 to 3.5 ug.

According to the study, genomic DNA was the template for TCR beta VDJ and CDR3 profiling. TCRdb reprocessed the reads via MiXCR and lists one record per CDR3 protein. The sample contains about 180,000 distinct CDR3 sequences, around 45% of which appear only once. Study-level results: A set of twenty-nine CD8+ CDR3 sequences was shared between patients and controls, and these sequences appeared highly expressed in patients.

This CDR3 has 13 residues. Germline CDR1 SQVTM, CDR2 ANQGSEA. V lost 3 bases to trimming and J lost 5 bases; unmatched junction nucleotides: 5. As to this clonotype: Its target is not known.

This rearrangement joins TRBV29-1 to TRBJ1-2, with TRBD1 matching over 8 bases. The receptor comes from a human donor in good health. Sequencing was carried out using sorted CD4+, CD8+, or CD8+CD57+ T cells (not recorded which) from PBMCs. Here the CDR3 reads CSVDLGQGYGYTF. CDR3 coding DNA: TGCAGCGTTGATCTCGGACAGGGATATGGCTACACCTTC.